Reported below is one T cell receptor beta chain. Its antigen is unidentified. The germline gives CDR1 SGDLS, CDR2 YYNGEE. Trimming took off 7 bases at V and 6 bases at J, with 16 bases between the two ends. There are 13 residues in the CDR3. PCR employed 60 Vbeta and 13 Jbeta primers. Profiling relied on immunoSEQ multiplex PCR, and the TCRdb table lists in-frame clones only, not all of them. Of about 180,000 clones in the sample, roughly 85% are singletons; the top ten hold about 0.72%. The data were obtained in a study of cytomegalovirus exposure and HLA in healthy donors. Whole-study results and caveats: There were some V segments, including TRBV6-2 and TRBV6-3, excluded as indistinguishable. Most likely, a cluster of highly shared sequence variants arose as a sequencing artifact.

Material: PBMCs. The TCR was taken from a woman aged 40-49 years in good health and CMV-seronegative. The J gene is TRBJ1-2, the V gene TRBV9; D possibly corresponds to TRBD1 (5 bases). The CDR3 DNA reads TGTGCCAGCTACCGAGGTGGGGCCCATGGCTACACCTTC. This encodes CASYRGGAHGYTF.